The clone carrying this T cell receptor (beta chain) has ten or more counts. Trimming removed 8 bases from V and 3 bases from J, with 13 bases in between. Germline V gives CDR1 MNHNS, CDR2 SASEGT. This CDR3 comprises 13 residues. The sample comes from a study of neurological immune-mediated disorders. One entry per CDR3 protein, called by TCRdb with MiXCR from the 5' RACE reads. The repertoire holds tens of thousands of distinct CDR3 sequences, with roughly an eighth as singletons. Time point reported: longitudinal time-point 2. It was from 2 million PBMCs stored at -80 C that the unsorted libraries were obtained.

Sequences were obtained from PBMCs. The receptor was isolated from a female donor with HTLV-1-associated myelopathy (HAM/TSP). The chain is built from TRBV6-1 and TRBJ1-1; D is ambiguous. The CDR3 is CASRPDSYTEAFF. DNA of the CDR3: TGTGCCAGCCGACCAGATTCGTACACTGAAGCTTTCTTT.